This record covers a single T cell receptor beta chain. Original processing notes: Quantification of nucleated cells was approximated via reference gene primer amplification. Clones were sequenced by immunoSEQ multiplex PCR, and TCRdb holds only the in-frame ones, with some missing. V and J calls and clone size are given by that table; D and trimming were obtained from the DNA. The table has fewer than 40,000 clones, approximately 85% seen once; the top ten hold about 8.6%. Trimming at V came to 1 base and at J to 0 bases, leaving 5 bases not matched to a gene. The germline CDR1 and CDR2 sequences are SGHTA and FQGTGA. This CDR3 spans 19 amino acids. This record comes from a study of blood T cell repertoires in COVID-19. Study context: Material from acute and convalescent COVID-19 was sourced from the United States, Italy and Spain. T cells, B-cell-depleted T cells, or PBMCs supplied cDNA or gDNA.

This TCR was sampled from an elderly man with active COVID-19. The chain recombines TRBV7-3 with TRBJ2-3, with 15 bases lining up with TRBD2. Sequences were obtained from peripheral blood. In DNA form, the CDR3 reads TGTGCCAGCAGCTTAAGCCGGGGACTAGCGGGGGGAAGCACAGATACGCAGTATTTT. Translated, it gives CASSLSRGLAGGSTDTQYF.